Sequencing of this TCR beta chain was carried out in a study of blood T cell repertoires in COVID-19. Germline V gene data show CDR1 as SGHDT and CDR2 as YYEEEE. The ends were cut back, 0 bases at V and 1 base at J, with 11 bases in the middle. This CDR3 comprises 16 residues. The protocol was immunoSEQ multiplex PCR, while the TCRdb copy is restricted to in-frame clones and leaves out a portion. The sample carries 450,000 to 500,000 clones, approximately 86% recorded once. Recruitment covered over 20 US areas and drew participants whose ages spanned about 18 to 95 years. The J gene is TRBJ1-3, the V gene TRBV5-6, with D maybe TRBD1 (5 bases). This clonotype originated in a woman between 18 and 30 years old who had recovered from COVID-19. Sequenced: PBMCs or T cells enriched from blood (not recorded which). In DNA, the CDR3 is TGTGCCAGCAGCTTGGGGCGGGGGTCATCTGGAAACACCATATATTTT. Translated, it gives CASSLGRGSSGNTIYF.